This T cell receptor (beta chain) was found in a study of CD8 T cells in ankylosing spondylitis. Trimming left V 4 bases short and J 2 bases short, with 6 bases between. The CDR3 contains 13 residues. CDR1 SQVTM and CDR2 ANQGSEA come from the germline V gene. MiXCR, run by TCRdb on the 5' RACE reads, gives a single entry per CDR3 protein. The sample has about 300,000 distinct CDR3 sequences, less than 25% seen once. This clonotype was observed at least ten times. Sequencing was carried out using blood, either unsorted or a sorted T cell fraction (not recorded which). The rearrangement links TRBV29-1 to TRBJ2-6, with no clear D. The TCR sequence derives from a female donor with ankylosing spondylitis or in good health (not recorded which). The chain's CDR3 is CSVVQTGANVLTF. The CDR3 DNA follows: TGCAGCGTTGTCCAGACTGGGGCCAACGTCCTGACTTTC.